Each of the 13 T cell receptor beta chains below was sequenced from the same sample in a study of blood T cell repertoires in COVID-19. Some clones are missing from TCRdb's copy, which holds only in-frame ones; the method was immunoSEQ multiplex PCR. The table lists 400,000 to 550,000 clones, approximately 90% of them singletons. What was sequenced was PBMCs or T cells enriched from blood (not recorded which). The source of these receptors is a woman aged 18-29 years with acute COVID-19.

The J gene is TRBJ2-7, the V gene TRBV6-5, with 7 bases aligning to TRBD2. J was trimmed by 0 bases and V by 10 bases; bases with no gene match: 3. This CDR3 is built from 12 residues. The germline CDR1 and CDR2 sequences are MNHEY and SVGAGI. The DNA for the CDR3 is TGTGCCATATGGACTAGCTCCTACGAGCAGTACTTC. Its protein product is CAIWTSSYEQYF.

The V gene is TRBV10-1, the J gene TRBJ2-7; TRBD2 matches 9 bases. V dropped 5 bases and J dropped 2; count of bases not matched to a gene: 4. This CDR3 has 14 residues. The germline V gene encodes CDR1 WNHNN and CDR2 SYGVQD (reference sequence). Here the CDR3 DNA reads TGCGCCAGCAGTCCCCAGCGGGGGGCCTACGAGCAGTACTTC. Its translation is CASSPQRGAYEQYF.

V usage is TRBV4-1 and J usage is TRBJ1-1; maybe TRBD1 (5 bases). CDR1 is MGHRA, CDR2 YSYEKL, per germline. There are 16 residues in the CDR3. Trimming took 1 base from V and 5 from J, leaving 17 bases between them. This CDR3 reads CASSQGFVGVSTEAFF. The CDR3 DNA reads as TGCGCCAGCAGCCAAGGATTCGTAGGGGTATCGACTGAAGCTTTCTTT.

V gene TRBV11-3 combines with J gene TRBJ2-1, with D possibly TRBD1 on 5 matching bases. The V gene's germline CDR1 is SGHNT and CDR2 YENEEA. V lost 2 bases to trimming and J lost 5 bases, with 10 bases between them. The CDR3 is 14 residues long. CDR3 loop: CASSLSGYNNEQFF. CDR3 DNA sequence: TGTGCCAGCAGCTTATCAGGGTATAACAATGAGCAGTTCTTC.

This clone was recorded a few times. The chain employs TRBV3-1 (or the pseudogene TRBV3-2) and TRBJ1-5; possible D gene TRBD1, 5 bases. CDR3 length: 13 residues. Germline V lookup: CDR1 LGHDT, CDR2 YNNKEL (reference sequence). The germline V and J ends were trimmed by 3 bases and 11 bases, with 14 bases remaining between them. CDR3 in DNA: TGTGCCAGCAGCCAGTCGGACGGACAAGCCCAGCATTTT. It yields the protein CASSQSDGQAQHF.

This clone is a singleton in its sample. The chain couples TRBV29-1 to TRBJ2-3, with TRBD2 identical over 13 bases. This CDR3 contains 16 residues. Germline CDR1 is SQVTM and CDR2 is ANQGSEA. The trim removed 4 bases at V and 4 bases at J, leaving 8 bases unmatched. Here the CDR3 reads CSVVQGLAGEPDTQYF. CDR3 DNA sequence: TGCAGCGTTGTACAAGGACTAGCGGGAGAACCAGATACGCAGTATTTT.

V is TRBV11-3 and J is TRBJ2-1; 7 nucleotides agree with TRBD2. Germline V gene sequence: CDR1 SGHNT, CDR2 YENEEA. The CDR3 consists of 15 residues. V trimming: 4 bases; J trimming: 8 bases; junction bases outside the gene matches: 11. CDR3 amino acids: CASSSVREGLDEQFF. CDR3 coding DNA: TGTGCCAGCAGCTCGGTCAGGGAGGGCCTCGATGAGCAGTTCTTC.

This chain uses TRBV19 with TRBJ2-1; 7 bases line up with TRBD2. Trimming cost V 4 bases and J 5 bases; bases outside gene matches: 2. Per the germline V gene, CDR1 is LNHDA and CDR2 is SQIVND (reference sequence). This CDR3 spans 13 amino acids. The CDR3 nucleotides read TGTGCCAGTAGTAAGGGACTAAACAATGAGCAGTTCTTC. It yields the protein CASSKGLNNEQFF.

The chain joins TRBV19 to TRBJ2-5; 7 positions match TRBD1. This CDR3 is built from 13 residues. CDR1 and CDR2 from the germline V gene are LNHDA and SQIVND (reference sequence). The V and J ends lost 3 bases and 4 bases, in that order; junction bases with no gene match: 2. The CDR3 is CASSMDRSETQYF. CDR3 sequence (DNA): TGTGCCAGTAGTATGGACAGGTCAGAGACCCAGTACTTC.

V is TRBV7-6 and J is TRBJ2-5, with D possibly matching TRBD1 (5 bases). From germline, CDR1 is SGHVS and CDR2 FNYEAQ. The V end was cut by 3 bases, the J end by 3 bases, with 20 bases between. This CDR3 spans 17 amino acids. CDR3: CASSFHWKDRKKETQYF. The CDR3 DNA follows: TGTGCCAGCAGCTTCCACTGGAAAGACAGAAAAAAAGAGACCCAGTACTTC.

The chain links TRBV20-1 to TRBJ1-5, with D perhaps TRBD1 (6 bases). The CDR3 covers 14 residues. With 3 bases removed from V and 3 bases from J, the gap between germline ends came to 12 bases. The germline V gene encodes CDR1 DFQATT and CDR2 SNEGSKA (reference sequence). CDR3 amino acids: CSASAGAINQPQHF. CDR3 in DNA: TGCAGTGCTAGTGCAGGGGCGATCAATCAGCCCCAGCATTTT.

This chain connects TRBV21-1 to TRBJ1-5. TRBV21-1 is deemed a pseudogene. The CDR3 runs 14 residues. The CDR3 sequence: CARRGGVLHQPQHF. The CDR3 DNA sequence: TGTGCCAGGAGGGGCGGGGTTTTGCATCAGCCCCAGCATTTT.

The chain recombines TRBV5-8 with TRBJ1-3; D is unclear. Germline CDR1 is SGHTS and CDR2 is YDEGEE. V lost 6 bases and J lost 1, with 8 bases in between. The CDR3 totals 13 residues. CDR3 nucleotide sequence: TGTGCCAGCACTTACAGATCTGGAAACACCATATATTTT. It encodes CASTYRSGNTIYF.